Shown below are 2 T cell receptor beta chains from a single sample sequenced in a study of CD8+ T cells in alopecia areata. The treatment is: oral pan-JAK inhibitor, 5-10 mg twice daily. As the sequencing template, cDNA was produced by extracting RNA and reverse transcribing it. Data came from immunoSEQ multiplex PCR; TCRdb stores just in-frame clones and leaves some out. There are more than 200,000 clones in the sample; 40% to 45% occur only once, and 2% to 3% lies in the top ten. Sequenced material: CD4+ T cells sorted from blood, taken around week 36, from a patient treated with tofacitinib. These receptors came from a human donor with alopecia areata.

This clone was seen once. The chain joins TRBV5-1 to TRBJ2-6; 7 bases map to TRBD2. The CDR3 totals 16 residues. J was trimmed by 0 bases and V by 5 bases; bases with no gene match: 5. Germline assignment: CDR1 SGHRS and CDR2 YFSETQ. This CDR3 is CASSWSGTSGANVLTF. The CDR3 DNA follows: TGCGCCAGCAGTTGGAGCGGGACCTCTGGGGCCAACGTCCTGACTTTC.

The chain recombines TRBV11-2 with TRBJ2-5; D remains ambiguous. The germline V gene encodes CDR1 SGHAT and CDR2 FQNNGV. V was shortened by 5 bases and J by 1 base, with 14 bases between the two germline ends. The length of the CDR3 is 15 residues. CDR3 region: CASSHTPASQETQYF. The CDR3 bases are TGTGCCAGCAGCCATACACCAGCATCCCAAGAGACCCAGTACTTC.